A single sample is the source of the 17 T cell receptor beta chains below, sequenced in a study of cytomegalovirus exposure and HLA in healthy donors. A multiplex PCR was run with 60 Vbeta primers and 13 Jbeta primers. TCRdb keeps only in-frame clones here, not all; method: immunoSEQ multiplex PCR. The sample contains over 150,000 clones, about three quarters of which appear only once. The sequenced material came from PBMCs. Source of these receptors: a woman aged 40 to 50 in good health and CMV-seronegative.

Only a few counts were recorded for this clone. DNA for the CDR3: TGTGCCAGCAGTGAGCTCCTGGGCGGCTACACCTTC. Protein product: CASSELLGGYTF. The chain joins TRBV6-1 to TRBJ1-2; no definite D call. Between the trimmed V and J ends, which lost 3 bases and 8 bases, there was a span of 10 bases. The length of the CDR3 is 12 residues. The germline CDR1 and CDR2 sequences are MNHNS and SASEGT.

The chain employs TRBV11-3 and TRBJ2-7; 12 bases map to TRBD2. Germline CDR1 is SGHNT and CDR2 is YENEEA. The CDR3 contains 15 residues. Trimming removed 5 bases from V and 5 bases from J; junction bases left unmatched: 7. CDR3 sequence reads: CASSPLGLAGNEQYF. In DNA, the CDR3 is TGTGCCAGCAGCCCCCTCGGACTAGCGGGAAACGAGCAGTACTTC.

This rearrangement joins TRBV6-5 to TRBJ1-3; 10 nucleotides line up with TRBD1. Germline V gene sequence: CDR1 MNHEY, CDR2 SVGAGI. The CDR3 sequence is 16 residues long. V lost 4 bases and J lost 9; bases outside the gene matches: 12. CDR3 nucleotides: TGTGCCAGCAGTTTCCGGGACAGGGGACCCCCCAGCACCATATATTTT. Its translation: CASSFRDRGPPSTIYF.

The J gene is TRBJ2-1, the V gene TRBV2, with 11 bases that match TRBD2. CDR1 and CDR2 from the germline V gene are SNHLY and FYNNEI. The CDR3 has 13 residues. V trimming: 4 bases; J trimming: 10 bases; junction bases outside the gene matches: 3. The CDR3 reads CASSVTSGNEQFF. CDR3 coding DNA: TGTGCCAGCAGTGTGACTAGCGGGAACGAGCAGTTCTTC.

Here the CDR3 reads CASSKVLAGAGETQYF. CDR3 DNA sequence: TGTGCCAGCAGCAAAGTACTAGCGGGAGCGGGAGAGACCCAGTACTTC. The rearrangement uses TRBV11-3 and TRBJ2-5; 11 nucleotides agree with TRBD2. Germline CDR1 and CDR2: SGHNT and YENEEA. V shed 5 bases and J 4 bases; nucleotides not matched to a gene: 9. The CDR3 runs 16 residues.

This sequence joins TRBV19 and TRBJ2-1; TRBD2 might be the D (5 bases). CDR1 is LNHDA and CDR2 is SQIVND in the germline V gene (reference sequence). V was shortened by 3 bases and J by 7 bases, with 13 bases between the two germline ends. CDR3 length: 14 amino acids. The CDR3 sequence is CASSMDGNPNEQFF. The CDR3 nucleotides are TGTGCCAGTAGTATGGACGGGAACCCTAATGAGCAGTTCTTC.

J is TRBJ2-7 and V is TRBV6-1; TRBD1 matches at 8 bases. Germline CDR1 MNHNS, CDR2 SASEGT. The CDR3 is 16 amino acids. V shed 4 bases, J shed 0 bases, and the junction held 8 bases outside the gene matches. CDR3 sequence (DNA): TGTGCCAGCAGTGCTGGGGCAGGGGGCGGCTCCTACGAGCAGTACTTC. Encoded protein: CASSAGAGGGSYEQYF.

J is TRBJ2-7 and V is TRBV10-3; 8 bases fit TRBD1. Trimming removed 2 bases from V and 0 bases from J; junction bases left unmatched: 3. The CDR3 totals 15 residues. Germline V gene lookup returns CDR1 ENHRY and CDR2 SYGVKD. The DNA of the CDR3 is TGTGCCATCAGTGAGGGGGACAGGCTCTCCTACGAGCAGTACTTC. As protein: CAISEGDRLSYEQYF.

The CDR3 here is CASSRGGGSNQPQHF. CDR3 bases: TGTGCCAGCAGCCGAGGGGGAGGGTCAAATCAGCCCCAGCATTTT. V gene TRBV5-6 combines with J gene TRBJ1-5, with D perhaps TRBD1 (6 bases). Germline CDR1 reads SGHDT; CDR2 reads YYEEEE. The V gene lost 4 bases and the J gene lost 4 bases, with 15 bases spanning the gap. The CDR3 covers 15 residues.

The chain links TRBV5-1 to TRBJ1-6; TRBD1 is a possible D gene (5 bases). Between the trimmed V and J ends, which lost 4 bases and 6 bases, there was a span of 20 bases. There are 17 residues in the CDR3. Germline assignment: CDR1 SGHRS and CDR2 YFSETQ. DNA of the CDR3: TGCGCCAGCAGCCTCTCGGGGGGAGGAACCTCTAATTCACCCCTCCACTTT. It codes for CASSLSGGGTSNSPLHF.

The V gene is TRBV5-1, the J gene TRBJ2-5; 8 nucleotides match TRBD1. The CDR3 has 17 amino acids. Germline V gene data show CDR1 as SGHRS and CDR2 as YFSETQ. With V trimmed by 3 bases and J by 3 bases, 13 bases remained unmatched. The CDR3 nucleotides are TGCGCCAGCAGCTCGGTTACAGGGGGTAGGCTTAAAGAGACCCAGTACTTC. Protein product: CASSSVTGGRLKETQYF. Variable domain in full (rest from reference TRBV5-1 and TRBJ2-5): KAGVTQTPRYLIKTRGQQVTLSCSPISGHRSVSWYQQTPGQGLQFLFEYFSETQRNKGNFPGRFSGRQFSNSRSEMNVSTLELGDSALYLCASSSVTGGRLKETQYFGPGTRLLVL.

The chain combines TRBV11-3 with TRBJ1-2; 8 positions agree with TRBD1. V gave up 8 bases and J gave up 1 base; unmatched junction bases: 9. This CDR3 comprises 15 residues. In germline, CDR1 is SGHNT, CDR2 YENEEA. This CDR3 reads CASPDRARVNYGYTF. The CDR3 DNA sequence: TGTGCCAGCCCGGACAGGGCACGGGTTAACTATGGCTACACCTTC.

The V gene is TRBV10-1, the J gene TRBJ2-1; D is uncertain. CDR1 WNHNN and CDR2 SYGVQD come from the germline V gene (reference sequence). Trimming pared 5 bases from V and 1 base from J, leaving 9 bases between. The CDR3 consists of 14 residues. The CDR3 DNA follows: TGCGCCAGCAGTAACGAGAATTCCTACAATGAGCAGTTCTTC. This sequence encodes CASSNENSYNEQFF.

The chain couples TRBV6-5 to TRBJ1-5; 9 nucleotides match TRBD1. Germline trimming cut 0 bases from V and 5 bases from J; bases unmatched to any gene: 2. There are 15 residues in the CDR3. Looked up from germline, CDR1 is MNHEY and CDR2 is SVGAGI. The CDR3 nucleotides are TGTGCCAGCAGTTACTCTACAGGGGGCCATCAGCCCCAGCATTTT. This encodes CASSYSTGGHQPQHF.

This chain connects TRBV9 to TRBJ2-5, with D perhaps TRBD2 (6 bases). V was pared by 2 bases and J by 6 bases, with 14 bases between. The CDR3 covers 14 residues. CDR1 is SGDLS, CDR2 YYNGEE, per germline. The CDR3 loop is CASSVEGNSKTQYF. The CDR3 coding sequence is TGTGCCAGCAGCGTGGAGGGGAACTCCAAGACCCAGTACTTC.

V usage is TRBV2 and J usage is TRBJ1-5; tentative D call: TRBD1 (6 bases). CDR3 length equals 12 residues. CDR1 SNHLY and CDR2 FYNNEI come from the germline V gene. Trimming left V 10 bases short and J 5 bases short, with 12 bases between. The CDR3 region is CATHRDDQPQHF. Here the CDR3 DNA reads TGTGCCACCCACAGGGATGATCAGCCCCAGCATTTT.

The chain is built from TRBV28 and TRBJ2-2, with D perhaps matching TRBD2 (5 bases). The V gene lost 5 bases and the J gene lost 7 bases, with 14 bases spanning the gap. The CDR3 consists of 14 residues. Germline lookup yields CDR1 MDHEN and CDR2 SYDVKM. The CDR3 is CASSPDSVGGELFF. The CDR3 DNA sequence: TGTGCCAGCAGTCCGGACTCTGTCGGCGGGGAGCTGTTTTTT.